One and the same sample provided the 16 T cell receptor beta chains below, sequenced in a study of OX40 agonist ivuxolimab in advanced cancers. Clones were sequenced by immunoSEQ multiplex PCR, and TCRdb holds only the in-frame ones, with some missing. This table has roughly 70,000 clones, about 87% appearing once. This material consisted of CD4+ or CD8+ T cells sorted from blood, taken in a trial of the OX40 agonist ivuxolimab. These receptors all stem from an adult with an advanced solid tumor such as melanoma, head and neck, liver or kidney cancer.

Points on this clone: Distinct nucleotide sequences in the sample also encode this CDR3. This chain uses TRBV20-1 with TRBJ2-7; D call uncertain. With 6 bases removed from V and 1 base from J, the gap between germline ends came to 4 bases. The germline V gene encodes CDR1 DFQATT and CDR2 SNEGSKA (reference sequence). This CDR3 has 10 amino acids. The CDR3 sequence: CSARSYEQYF. In nucleotides, the CDR3 is TGCAGTGCGAGATCCTACGAGCAGTACTTC.

The chain combines TRBV7-6 with TRBJ1-3; D is ambiguous. The CDR3 is made up of 11 amino acids. Trimming removed 3 bases at V and 4 bases at J, with 1 base between. The germline CDR1 and CDR2 sequences are SGHVS and FNYEAQ. CDR3 DNA: TGTGCCAGCAGCTTGGGAAACACCATATATTTT. Translation gives CASSLGNTIYF.

This chain links TRBV20-1 with TRBJ1-3; D call uncertain. Trimming removed 8 bases at V and 3 bases at J, with 8 bases between. Germline values: CDR1 DFQATT, CDR2 SNEGSKA (reference sequence). The CDR3 consists of 11 residues. The CDR3 is CSTVRGNTIYF. As DNA, the CDR3 is TGCAGTACGGTGCGTGGAAACACCATATATTTT.

A remark on this clone: The CDR3 does not end in the conserved phenylalanine or tryptophan, so this is likely a read error. The DNA is omitted, as the CDR3 cannot be located on it reliably, and the CDR3 follows TCRdb's listing. This sequence joins TRBV12-2 and TRBJ2-7; the table's D gene call, TRBD1, was not cross checked with the DNA. TRBV12-2 is annotated as a pseudogene. The CDR3 length equals 10 residues, ends included. CDR3 sequence reads: CASRSHRGKI.

V is TRBV6-6 and J is TRBJ2-7; 10 bases match TRBD1. After removal of 3 bases from V and 5 bases from J, the junction contained 10 bases not matched to a gene. CDR3 size: 16 residues. Per germline, CDR1 MNHNY and CDR2 SVGAGI (reference sequence). CDR3 nucleotide sequence: TGTGCCAGCAGTTATTCTCCCGGGACAGGGGTCGACGAGCAGTACTTC. Its translation is CASSYSPGTGVDEQYF.

The chain uses TRBV27 and TRBJ2-7; TRBD2 aligns across 10 bases. The ends lost 2 bases at V and 2 bases at J; junction bases unmatched: 6. The CDR3 length is 16 residues. CDR1 is MNHEY, CDR2 SMNVEV, per germline (reference sequence). The CDR3 coding sequence is TGTGCCAGCAGTTTAGGCCTAGCGGGAGCTCCCTACGAGCAGTACTTC. Protein sequence: CASSLGLAGAPYEQYF.

The sample holds one count of this clone. The gene calls are TRBV5-1 and TRBJ2-2; 9 bases map to TRBD2. V dropped 6 bases and J dropped 4; count of bases not matched to a gene: 19. Germline assignment: CDR1 SGHRS and CDR2 YFSETQ. There are 19 residues in the CDR3. CDR3 loop: CASTTVLEASGVGTGELFF. DNA of the CDR3: TGCGCCAGCACCACTGTCTTGGAGGCTAGCGGGGTTGGCACCGGGGAGCTGTTTTTT.

The rearrangement links TRBV9 to TRBJ2-1; unclear D gene. The CDR3 length is 14 residues. CDR1 is SGDLS and CDR2 is YYNGEE in the germline V gene. The ends were cut back, 2 bases at V and 4 bases at J, with 10 bases in the middle. Here the CDR3 DNA reads TGTGCCAGCAGCGTGGATTCAGGTTACAATGAGCAGTTCTTC. Its protein product is CASSVDSGYNEQFF.

V usage is TRBV29-1 and J usage is TRBJ2-5; the D is unclear. From germline, CDR1 is SQVTM and CDR2 ANQGSEA. The ends were cut back, 3 bases at V and 4 bases at J, with 9 bases in the middle. The CDR3 contains 12 residues. The CDR3 bases are TGCAGCGTTGAGTCCAACGGAGAGACCCAGTACTTC. Protein sequence: CSVESNGETQYF. The full variable domain, its missing parts supplied by reference TRBV29-1 and TRBJ2-5, is SAVISQKPSRDICQRGTSLTIQCQVDSQVTMMFWYRQQPGQSLTLIATANQGSEATYESGFVIDKFPISRPNLTFSTLTVSNMSPEDSSIYLCSVESNGETQYFGPGTRLLVL.

The chain joins TRBV19 to TRBJ1-3; D possibly corresponds to TRBD1 (5 bases). There are 14 residues in the CDR3. CDR1 and CDR2 from the germline V gene are LNHDA and SQIVND (reference sequence). V was clipped by 8 bases and J by 1 base, with 12 bases between them. DNA for the CDR3: TGTGCCAGTTTCGCAGGGTCGTCTGGAAACACCATATATTTT. It encodes CASFAGSSGNTIYF.

The chain has TRBV5-1 and TRBJ2-3, with D possibly being TRBD2 (7 bases). Germline-derived CDR1 and CDR2 are SGHRS and YFSETQ. Trimming shortened V by 0 bases and J by 3 bases, and 17 bases separated the two germline ends. The CDR3 covers 17 residues. CDR3 sequence: CASSLVVGGPRTDTQYF. The CDR3 nucleotides are TGCGCCAGCAGCTTGGTGGTGGGGGGGCCTCGTACAGATACGCAGTATTTT. Full variable domain (rest looked up from reference TRBV5-1 and TRBJ2-3): KAGVTQTPRYLIKTRGQQVTLSCSPISGHRSVSWYQQTPGQGLQFLFEYFSETQRNKGNFPGRFSGRQFSNSRSEMNVSTLELGDSALYLCASSLVVGGPRTDTQYFGPGTRLTVL.

The rearrangement joins TRBV21-1 to TRBJ2-1; no DNA check was done on the table's D call, TRBD1. TRBV21-1 corresponds to a pseudogene. The length of the CDR3 is 14 residues. In nucleotides, the CDR3 is TGTGCCAGCAGAAAAGGACAGGGAATTAATGAGCAGTTCTTC. Translation gives CASRKGQGINEQFF.

This clone was picked up one time. V is TRBV2 and J is TRBJ2-7; D ambiguous. Germline V CDR1 and CDR2: SNHLY, FYNNEI. The length of the CDR3 is 11 residues. V was pared by 5 bases and J by 3 bases, with 5 bases between. The CDR3 DNA follows: TGTGCCAGCAGTAACTTCTACGAGCAGTACTTC. This translates into CASSNFYEQYF.

In the case of this clone: The sample has other DNA sequences that encode this CDR3 too. The V and J genes are TRBV27 and TRBJ1-2, with 7 bases matching TRBD1. J was trimmed by 4 bases and V by 3 bases; bases with no gene match: 5. The CDR3 sequence is 14 residues long. Per germline, CDR1 MNHEY and CDR2 SMNVEV (reference sequence). DNA for the CDR3: TGTGCCAGCAGTTTTAGAGGGGGCGGCTATGGCTACACCTTC. This codes for CASSFRGGGYGYTF.

This clone was recorded only once. This chain's CDR3 is CASISGRLNTEAFF. The CDR3 DNA reads as TGTGCCAGCATTTCGGGACGGCTGAACACTGAAGCTTTCTTT. The chain links TRBV6-5 to TRBJ1-1; a weak D match, TRBD1 (5 bases). The ends were cut back, 7 bases at V and 0 bases at J, with 12 bases in the middle. The CDR3 runs to 14 residues. Germline assignment: CDR1 MNHEY and CDR2 SVGAGI.

J is TRBJ1-2 and V is TRBV27; D is uncertain. The CDR3 length is 18 residues. V lost 8 bases and J 1 base, leaving 26 bases between the germline ends. Germline CDR1 reads MNHEY; CDR2 reads SMNVEV (reference sequence). CDR3 in amino acids: CASASSASLRFRNYGYTF. The CDR3 nucleotides are TGTGCCAGCGCTAGTTCTGCAAGCCTCAGATTCCGTAACTATGGCTACACCTTC.